This T cell receptor beta chain was recorded in a study of cytomegalovirus exposure and HLA in healthy donors. Whole-study findings and limits: The study labeled 150 to 200 TCR beta chains cytomegalovirus-associated.

V was trimmed by 0 bases and J by 5 bases, leaving 14 bases between them. The CDR3 is 15 residues long. CDR1 and CDR2 from the germline V gene are SGDLS and YYNGEE. Regarding this clone: The antigen is not known.

Repertoires were generated with immunoSEQ multiplex PCR, while TCRdb's copy carries only in-frame clones and drops some. The table shows over 250,000 clones, with 80% to 90% occurring only once. This TCR came from a woman between 18 and 29 years old in good health and CMV-seronegative. The sequenced material came from PBMCs. J is TRBJ1-2 and V is TRBV9; D is uncertain. The CDR3 is CASSVGIGIRYGYTF. In DNA, the CDR3 is TGTGCCAGCAGCGTAGGTATCGGGATTCGGTATGGCTACACCTTC.